Presented here are 21 T cell receptor beta chains from one specimen sequenced in a study of T-cell reconstitution after alpha-beta-depleted transplantation in children listed by TCRdb under 2016. Library construction relied on PCR. The instrument given in TCRdb is Illumina HiSeq 2500. To normalize quantification of the TCRbeta repertoire, the TCR libraries were built with molecular barcoding that relied on unique molecular identifiers. TCRdb took the public reads, trimmed them with fastp at Q25, ran MiXCR for clone calling and kept in-frame beta chains. Rows with one shared CDR3 protein collapse into an entry with the most common genes and DNA. The sample includes roughly 500,000 distinct CDR3 sequences, with around 18% observed a single time. The ten largest clones capture 3% to 4% of the sample. The source material was PBMCs from the stem cell graft donor, sampled from the stem cell graft. The receptor source for this set is a human donor who donated a stem cell graft to a child with acute lymphoblastic leukemia.

This clonotype was found a few times. J is TRBJ2-1 and V is TRBV5-1; D is possibly TRBD1 or TRBD2 (5 bases each). The CDR3 sequence is 14 residues long. V was shortened by 4 bases and J by 6 bases, with 14 bases between the two germline ends. The V gene's germline CDR1 is SGHRS and CDR2 YFSETQ. CDR3 coding DNA: TGCGCCAGCAGCCGCGCCGGGACCCTCAATGAGCAGTTCTTC. This sequence encodes CASSRAGTLNEQFF.

The CDR3 spells CASSLILTEHTDTQYF. CDR3 bases: TGCGCCAGCAGCTTAATCCTGACAGAACACACAGATACGCAGTATTTT. The J gene is TRBJ2-3, the V gene TRBV5-1, with D possibly matching TRBD1 (5 bases). The CDR3 runs to 16 residues. The germline V gene has CDR1 SGHRS and CDR2 YFSETQ. The V end lost 2 bases, the J end lost 2 bases, and 15 bases lay between the germline ends.

This clonotype was detected a few times. This chain connects TRBV4-1 to TRBJ2-7; D remains unclear. Germline V CDR1 and CDR2: MGHRA, YSYEKL. The CDR3 runs 15 residues. Trimming stripped 1 base from V and 3 bases from J, with 13 bases between. The CDR3 DNA reads TGCGCCAGCAGCCAAGCACCCGCGTCGGGCTACGAGCAGTACTTC. Translating gives CASSQAPASGYEQYF.

The chain is built from TRBV2 and TRBJ1-4; D gene ambiguous. V was pared by 10 bases and J by 8 bases, with 17 bases between. CDR3 length equals 13 residues. The germline V gene has CDR1 SNHLY and CDR2 FYNNEI. The CDR3 bases are TGTGCCACCCGGTGGGGTTCACAGGAAAAACTGTTTTTT. As protein: CATRWGSQEKLFF.

This clonotype was recorded a few times. The V and J genes are TRBV9 and TRBJ1-2, with TRBD1 as a possible D gene (6 bases). The V end was cut by 4 bases, the J end by 8 bases, with 15 bases between. The CDR3 has 13 residues. Germline CDR1 and CDR2: SGDLS and YYNGEE. CDR3 sequence (DNA): TGTGCCAGCAGCCCTCGGGCAGGGGCCGGCTACACCTTC. It is translated as CASSPRAGAGYTF.

The rearrangement uses TRBV7-9 and TRBJ1-2; D possibly corresponds to TRBD1 (5 bases). Trimming removed 5 bases at V and 6 bases at J, with 19 bases between. This CDR3 is built from 15 residues. Germline V gene lookup returns CDR1 SEHNR and CDR2 FQNEAQ (reference sequence). In DNA, the CDR3 is TGTGCCAGCAGCCAATCCGACAGACTGATTCATGGCTACACCTTC. Translation: CASSQSDRLIHGYTF.

CDR3 in DNA: TGTGCCAGCAGCGGTAGGGCACCCACCTTC. Its protein is CASSGRAPTF. This chain connects TRBV3-1 to TRBJ1-2; D is ambiguous. Trimming took 5 bases from V and 13 from J, leaving 11 bases between them. The CDR3 length is 10 residues. Germline V gene sequence: CDR1 LGHDT, CDR2 YNNKEL (reference sequence).

This clonotype was counted ten times or more. J is TRBJ2-1 and V is TRBV12-3 or TRBV12-4, with D perhaps matching TRBD1 (5 bases). The CDR3 length is 11 residues. V was shortened by 5 bases and J by 7 bases, with 6 bases between the two germline ends. CDR3 sequence: CASSRGNEQFF. CDR3 bases: TGTGCCAGCAGTAGGGGAAATGAGCAGTTCTTC.

This clonotype has more than one count but fewer than ten. The V call is TRBV30, the J call TRBJ1-1; D remains unclear. V shed 3 bases and J shed 0 bases, with 14 bases lying between them. The CDR3 totals 15 residues. CDR1 and CDR2 (germline): GTSNPN, SVGIG (reference sequence). The CDR3 sequence: CAWRDLTRLNTEAFF. In DNA, the CDR3 is TGTGCCTGGAGAGATCTTACAAGGTTGAACACTGAAGCTTTCTTT.

This chain links TRBV20-1 with TRBJ2-7, with D unclear. V lost 6 bases and J 3 bases, leaving 18 bases between the germline ends. CDR3 length equals 14 residues. Germline-derived CDR1 and CDR2 are DFQATT and SNEGSKA (reference sequence). Written as DNA, the CDR3 is TGCAGTGCGTCGCCCCTGGATGCCCTCTACGAGCAGTACTTC. Translating gives CSASPLDALYEQYF.

This chain connects TRBV5-6 to TRBJ2-5; D assignment may be TRBD1 or TRBD2 (6 bases each). Germline CDR1 and CDR2: SGHDT and YYEEEE. This CDR3 spans 14 amino acids. Trimming stripped 3 bases from V and 7 bases from J, with 16 bases between. CDR3 DNA: TGTGCCAGCAGCTCCGGACCCAAGGGGGGGACCCAGTACTTC. Amino acid sequence: CASSSGPKGGTQYF.

The genes are TRBV30 and TRBJ1-2, with D tentatively TRBD1 (5 bases). From germline, CDR1 is GTSNPN and CDR2 SVGIG (reference sequence). The CDR3 has 13 residues. V was clipped by 6 bases and J by 7 bases, with 18 bases between them. The CDR3 sequence is CACVRVVGSGYTF. CDR3 DNA: TGTGCCTGCGTCAGGGTGGTCGGATCTGGCTACACCTTC.

This chain connects TRBV18 to TRBJ2-2; D is uncertain. The CDR3 spans 13 residues. V lost 0 bases, J lost 3 bases, and 2 bases lay in between. Germline CDR1 KGHSH, CDR2 LQKENI. As DNA, the CDR3 is TGTGCCAGCTCACCACCAGACACCGGGGAGCTGTTTTTT. Its translation: CASSPPDTGELFF.

A few counts support this clonotype. The chain combines TRBV7-9 with TRBJ2-2, with D unresolved. Germline V gene lookup returns CDR1 SEHNR and CDR2 FQNEAQ (reference sequence). Trimming removed 5 bases at V and 3 bases at J, with 10 bases between. The CDR3 spans 14 residues. CDR3 nucleotide sequence: TGTGCCAGCAGCGATTTACCCGACACCGGGGAGCTGTTTTTT. Amino acids: CASSDLPDTGELFF.

V is TRBV7-2 and J is TRBJ2-7; 8 bases agree with TRBD2. Germline V gives CDR1 SGHTA, CDR2 FQGNSA. The length of the CDR3 is 15 residues. The V and J ends lost 5 bases and 4 bases, in that order; junction bases with no gene match: 10. For the CDR3, the DNA is TGTGCCAGCAGCCTCGGGACTAGTCCCATTTACGAGCAGTACTTC. Its translation is CASSLGTSPIYEQYF.

This clonotype has more than one count but fewer than ten. J is TRBJ2-5 and V is TRBV5-1, with D perhaps TRBD1 (5 bases). Germline V gives CDR1 SGHRS, CDR2 YFSETQ. V lost 7 bases and J lost 2, with 12 bases in between. CDR3 length equals 13 residues. CDR3 sequence (DNA): TGCGCCAGCCTAGACGACAGTCAAGAGACCCAGTACTTC. Protein sequence: CASLDDSQETQYF.

In its sample, this clonotype was seen a few times. This chain links TRBV15 with TRBJ2-3; a possible D gene is TRBD2 (5 bases). The CDR3 spans 14 residues. With 6 bases removed from V and 0 bases from J, the gap between germline ends came to 10 bases. CDR1 and CDR2 from the germline V gene are LNHNV and YYDKDF (reference sequence). The CDR3 reads CATSRTGSTDTQYF. The CDR3, as DNA: TGTGCCACCAGTAGGACGGGGAGCACAGATACGCAGTATTTT.

This clonotype was found a few times. The chain has TRBV4-1 and TRBJ2-5; D is undetermined. Germline V gene sequence: CDR1 MGHRA, CDR2 YSYEKL. The ends were cut back, 1 base at V and 4 bases at J, with 7 bases in the middle. This CDR3 contains 13 residues. The CDR3 here is CASSQGRVETQYF. CDR3 nucleotides: TGCGCCAGCAGCCAAGGGAGAGTAGAGACCCAGTACTTC.

This clonotype was observed a handful of times. The V call is TRBV20-1, the J call TRBJ2-5; no clear D gene. CDR1 is DFQATT, CDR2 SNEGSKA, per germline (reference sequence). Trimming removed 0 bases from V and 1 base from J, with 12 bases in between. The CDR3 extends over 15 amino acids. This chain's CDR3 is CSARDGWESQETQYF. CDR3 in DNA: TGCAGTGCTAGAGATGGGTGGGAAAGCCAAGAGACCCAGTACTTC.

The V call is TRBV2, the J call TRBJ1-5, with TRBD1 as a possible D gene (5 bases). This CDR3 is built from 15 residues. With 6 bases removed from V and 2 bases from J, the gap between germline ends came to 14 bases. CDR1 is SNHLY, CDR2 FYNNEI, per germline. The CDR3 DNA reads as TGTGCCAGCAGGAGGCCCGGGGGTGGCAATCAGCCCCAGCATTTT. This sequence encodes CASRRPGGGNQPQHF.

In its sample, this clonotype was seen a few times. The chain uses TRBV27 and TRBJ2-1; perhaps TRBD1 as D (6 bases). This CDR3 is built from 16 residues. V lost 4 bases to trimming and J lost 3 bases, with 16 bases between them. The germline gives CDR1 MNHEY, CDR2 SMNVEV (reference sequence). The CDR3 region is CASSSQTGAVYNEQFF. The CDR3, as DNA: TGTGCCAGCAGTTCCCAGACAGGCGCCGTCTACAATGAGCAGTTCTTC.